The next 31 T cell receptor beta chains were all read from a single sample in a study of vaccination and CD4 T cells after COVID-19. No antigens are known for them. The Oncomine TCR Beta short-read assay was applied to DNA of cultured CD4+ T cells. TCRdb re-called the PCR reads through MiXCR, storing one row per CDR3 protein. The sample carries 7,500 or so distinct CDR3 sequences, 20% to 25% recorded once. Treatment defined: roughly 10-day PBMC culture with coronavirus spike peptide pools or control peptides (ViraFEST assay). The specimen comprised CD4+ T cells from blood, cultured in vitro, sampled after SARS-CoV-2 vaccination. The receptors were sampled from a human donor who had recovered from COVID-19.

The chain is built from TRBV28 and TRBJ2-7, with 10 bases lining up with TRBD2. The trim removed 7 bases at V and 0 bases at J, leaving 6 bases unmatched. The CDR3 totals 15 residues. Per germline, CDR1 MDHEN and CDR2 SYDVKM. The CDR3 sequence is CASTGLAANSYEQYF. Written as DNA, the CDR3 is TGTGCCAGCACAGGACTAGCGGCCAACTCCTACGAGCAGTACTTC. The full variable domain, its missing parts supplied by reference TRBV28 and TRBJ2-7, is DVKVTQSSRYLVKRTGEKVFLECVQDMDHENMFWYRQDPGLGLRLIYFSYDVKMKEKGDIPEGYSVSREKKERFSLILESASTNQTSMYLCASTGLAANSYEQYFGPGTRLTVT.

J is TRBJ1-1 and V is TRBV20-1, with D hard to call. Trimming cost V 7 bases and J 9 bases, with 15 bases left between them. The CDR3 runs 11 residues. The germline CDR1 and CDR2 sequences are DFQATT and SNEGSKA (reference sequence). CDR3 residues: CSVRQQSQAFF. CDR3 sequence (DNA): TGCAGTGTGCGACAACAGTCTCAAGCTTTCTTT.

V usage is TRBV20-1 and J usage is TRBJ1-6, with 10 bases fitting TRBD1. J was trimmed by 4 bases and V by 1 base; bases with no gene match: 1. Looked up from germline, CDR1 is DFQATT and CDR2 is SNEGSKA (reference sequence). The CDR3 runs to 15 residues. CDR3 sequence reads: CSARAGQGYNSPLHF. The CDR3 DNA reads TGCAGTGCTAGAGCGGGACAGGGGTATAATTCACCCCTCCACTTT.

This clonotype appeared a few times. The chain recombines TRBV20-1 with TRBJ2-3; 11 nucleotides match TRBD2. From germline, CDR1 is DFQATT and CDR2 SNEGSKA (reference sequence). With V trimmed by 5 bases and J by 5 bases, 3 bases remained unmatched. The CDR3 has 13 residues. The CDR3 reads CSAVTSGRDTQYF. CDR3 nucleotides: TGCAGTGCTGTTACTAGCGGGAGAGATACGCAGTATTTT.

A few counts support this clonotype. The chain carries TRBV10-1 and TRBJ2-1; D might be TRBD2 (6 bases). CDR1 is WNHNN and CDR2 is SYGVQD in the germline V gene (reference sequence). V shed 1 base and J shed 0 bases, with 7 bases lying between them. CDR3 length: 15 residues. The CDR3: CASSEWRGSYNEQFF. The CDR3 nucleotides are TGCGCCAGCAGTGAGTGGCGGGGCTCCTACAATGAGCAGTTCTTC.

This clonotype was observed at least ten times. The chain joins TRBV20-1 to TRBJ1-2, with 8 bases matching TRBD1. V lost 6 bases, J lost 12 bases, and 12 bases stayed unmatched. Germline values: CDR1 DFQATT, CDR2 SNEGSKA (reference sequence). This CDR3 region has 12 residues. The CDR3 coding sequence is TGCAGTGCCCTCTGGACAGGGATCGCGGACACCTTC. Its protein product is CSALWTGIADTF.

A word on this clonotype: Germline is not matched at one junction end, which may reflect a read error. The rearrangement links TRBV12-3 or TRBV12-4 to TRBJ2-5, with D possibly TRBD2 on 5 matching bases. The CDR3 is 15 amino acids. In DNA, the CDR3 is TGTGCCATCAGTTTAGCGCGAGGTTTGGGGGAGACCCAGTACTTC. Translating gives CAISLARGLGETQYF.

There are a few counts of this clonotype. This sequence joins TRBV24-1 and TRBJ1-2; TRBD1 might be the D (6 bases). V lost 6 bases and J lost 10, with 20 bases in between. In germline, CDR1 is KGHDR, CDR2 SFDVKD. The CDR3 is made up of 14 amino acids. Here the CDR3 reads CATSSPDSTADYTF. CDR3 coding DNA: TGTGCCACCAGTTCTCCGGACAGCACAGCTGACTACACCTTC.

By share of the sample, this clonotype is medium-sized. The chain uses TRBV29-1 and TRBJ2-1; 8 bases map to TRBD2. The junction had 7 bases not matched to a gene; V was cut back by 0 bases and J by 6 bases. Germline V gene lookup returns CDR1 SQVTM and CDR2 ANQGSEA. CDR3 length: 15 amino acids. CDR3 in DNA: TGCAGCGTTGAAGATTGGGGGAGCGGGGGCAATGAGCAGTTCTTC. Its translation is CSVEDWGSGGNEQFF.

The sample holds a few counts of this clonotype. The chain links TRBV6-5 to TRBJ2-1; TRBD2 is a possible D gene (6 bases). CDR3 length: 18 residues. Germline V gives CDR1 MNHEY, CDR2 SVGAGI. The V gene lost 2 bases and the J gene lost 1 base, with 18 bases spanning the gap. This CDR3 is CASSYGVVGGSSYNEQFF. Written as DNA, the CDR3 is TGTGCCAGCAGTTACGGTGTGGTGGGAGGCTCTTCCTACAATGAGCAGTTCTTC.

This clonotype is medium-sized in the sample. The rearrangement links TRBV7-9 to TRBJ2-5, with D possibly matching TRBD2 (6 bases). Trimming pared 4 bases from V and 1 base from J, leaving 10 bases between. In germline, CDR1 is SEHNR, CDR2 FQNEAQ (reference sequence). The CDR3 contains 14 residues. The CDR3 region has the DNA TGTGCCAGCAGCTCGGCGGGATCCCAAGAGACCCAGTACTTC. This codes for CASSSAGSQETQYF.

This clonotype was seen more than once but under ten times. The CDR3 nucleotides are TGTGCCAGCAGTTACACGGACAAGAACACTGAAGCTTTCTTT. Its translation is CASSYTDKNTEAFF. The V gene is TRBV6-5, the J gene TRBJ1-1, with a tentative D call TRBD1 (5 bases). In germline, CDR1 is MNHEY, CDR2 SVGAGI. This CDR3 is built from 14 residues. The V end lost 2 bases, the J end lost 1 base, and 8 bases lay between the germline ends.

Sample share makes this clonotype medium-sized. The chain carries TRBV20-1 and TRBJ2-5; D not resolved. This CDR3 has 12 residues. In germline, CDR1 is DFQATT, CDR2 SNEGSKA (reference sequence). V gave up 3 bases and J gave up 5 bases, with 10 bases separating them. CDR3 protein: CSASRVVETQYF. The CDR3 nucleotides read TGCAGTGCTAGTAGGGTCGTGGAGACCCAGTACTTC.

There are many counts of this clonotype. The V call is TRBV28, the J call TRBJ2-7; 11 bases are a match to TRBD2. CDR3 length: 15 amino acids. Germline CDR1 MDHEN, CDR2 SYDVKM. The V segment lost 5 bases and the J segment 3 bases; nucleotides outside the gene matches: 6. The chain's CDR3 is CASSPAGTSGYEQYF. Written as DNA, the CDR3 is TGTGCCAGCAGTCCTGCCGGGACTAGCGGCTACGAGCAGTACTTC.

Regarding this clonotype: Mismatch with germline at one junction end may stem from a read error. This sequence joins TRBV5-1 and TRBJ2-7; 7 bases fit TRBD1. CDR3 length: 16 residues. Germline CDR1 and CDR2: SGHRS and YFSETQ. The chain's CDR3 is CASSLGGTVSSYKQYF. Written as DNA, the CDR3 is TGCGCCAGCAGCTTGGGGGGGACAGTTAGCTCCTACAAGCAGTACTTC.

In its sample, this clonotype was seen many times. At one end, the junction sequence differs from germline, possibly due to a read error. The gene calls are TRBV7-2 and TRBJ1-6, with D unresolved. This CDR3 spans 15 amino acids. CDR1 and CDR2 from the germline V gene are SGHTA and FQGNSA. CDR3 coding DNA: TGTGCCAGCAGTTTAGGGCCAGGTGAAAATTCACCCCTCCACTTT. This sequence encodes CASSLGPGENSPLHF.

This clonotype came up many times. The J gene is TRBJ2-1, the V gene TRBV20-1, with 12 bases that match TRBD2. The CDR3 has 17 amino acids. Germline V gives CDR1 DFQATT, CDR2 SNEGSKA (reference sequence). The V gene end was trimmed by 4 bases and the J gene end by 4 bases; junction bases not matched to a gene: 11. The CDR3: CSATPSELAGGYNEQFF. In nucleotides, the CDR3 is TGCAGTGCTACCCCCTCTGAGCTAGCGGGGGGGTACAATGAGCAGTTCTTC.

The CDR3 protein is CASSSPASPADPYNEQFF. The CDR3 DNA is TGTGCCAGCAGTTCCCCCGCCTCTCCAGCGGACCCTTACAATGAGCAGTTCTTC. The chain uses TRBV7-2 and TRBJ2-1; weak D call: TRBD2 (5 bases). The V end was cut by 6 bases, the J end by 4 bases, with 25 bases between. CDR3 length equals 18 residues. From germline, CDR1 is SGHTA and CDR2 FQGNSA.

This clonotype occurred many times. The chain uses TRBV20-1 and TRBJ2-7; perhaps TRBD1 as D (6 bases). Per the germline V gene, CDR1 is DFQATT and CDR2 is SNEGSKA (reference sequence). Trimming left V 5 bases short and J 0 bases short, with 14 bases between. The CDR3 is 14 residues long. The CDR3 nucleotides read TGCAGTGCTGGGGGCGTGGCGGCCTCCTACGAGCAGTACTTC. This sequence encodes CSAGGVAASYEQYF.

This clonotype is classed as medium-sized. Here the CDR3 reads CASSLFLAGAQETQYF. CDR3 coding DNA: TGTGCCAGCAGCCTCTTTCTAGCGGGGGCCCAAGAGACCCAGTACTTC. This rearrangement joins TRBV6-1 to TRBJ2-5, with 10 bases aligning to TRBD2. This CDR3 region has 16 residues. Trimming cost V 6 bases and J 1 base; bases outside gene matches: 8. CDR1 MNHNS and CDR2 SASEGT come from the germline V gene.

This clonotype was picked up a small number of times. The V and J genes are TRBV5-1 and TRBJ1-2; 7 nucleotides agree with TRBD1. In germline, CDR1 is SGHRS, CDR2 YFSETQ. Losses at the gene ends were 3 bases for V and 6 bases for J; bases not matched to a gene: 2. The CDR3 totals 12 residues. In DNA form, the CDR3 reads TGCGCCAGCAGCTACAGGGGAGATGGCTACACCTTC. Translating it yields CASSYRGDGYTF.

V is TRBV20-1 and J is TRBJ2-2; 8 nucleotides match TRBD2. The CDR3 runs to 16 residues. V dropped 0 bases and J dropped 0; count of bases not matched to a gene: 3. Germline V CDR1 and CDR2: DFQATT, SNEGSKA (reference sequence). CDR3 sequence reads: CSARDSGTSNTGELFF. CDR3 bases: TGCAGTGCTAGAGATAGCGGGACTTCGAACACCGGGGAGCTGTTTTTT.

The rearrangement links TRBV24-1 to TRBJ2-7, with TRBD1 matching over 9 bases. Germline V CDR1 and CDR2: KGHDR, SFDVKD. Losses at the gene ends were 3 bases for V and 3 bases for J; bases not matched to a gene: 2. The CDR3 spans 14 residues. CDR3 sequence reads: CATSDPGQGYEQYF. The CDR3 bases are TGTGCCACCAGTGATCCGGGACAGGGCTACGAGCAGTACTTC.

This clonotype qualifies as medium-sized. The rearrangement links TRBV6-8 to TRBJ2-5; no clear D gene. Germline CDR1 is MNHGY and CDR2 is SAAAGT. CDR3 length: 13 residues. The V gene lost 5 bases and the J gene lost 3 bases, with 10 bases spanning the gap. The CDR3 protein is CASSDTDKETQYF. CDR3 nucleotides: TGTGCCAGCAGTGACACCGATAAAGAGACCCAGTACTTC.

This clonotype showed up just a few times. V is TRBV6-2 or TRBV6-3 and J is TRBJ2-5; 8 bases align to TRBD1. Losses at the gene ends were 5 bases for V and 5 bases for J; bases not matched to a gene: 10. Germline V lookup: CDR1 MNHEY, CDR2 SVGEGT. CDR3 length equals 15 residues. The CDR3 sequence is CASSNPQGGVETQYF. CDR3 coding DNA: TGTGCCAGCAGTAACCCACAGGGGGGTGTCGAGACCCAGTACTTC.

The chain employs TRBV20-1 and TRBJ1-1, with a tentative D call TRBD1 (5 bases). V lost 4 bases and J 7 bases, leaving 16 bases between the germline ends. The germline CDR1 and CDR2 sequences are DFQATT and SNEGSKA (reference sequence). The CDR3 has 13 residues. CDR3 sequence reads: CSATEGAPGEAFF. CDR3 coding DNA: TGCAGTGCTACGGAAGGGGCGCCGGGTGAAGCTTTCTTT.

There are a few counts of this clonotype. V usage is TRBV5-5 and J usage is TRBJ2-5, with 8 nucleotides matching TRBD2. V gave up 3 bases and J gave up 3 bases; unmatched junction bases: 4. The CDR3 loop spans 14 amino acids. Germline V gene data show CDR1 as SGHKS and CDR2 as YYEKEE (reference sequence). The CDR3 coding sequence is TGTGCCAGCAGCTACAGTAGCGGGGAAGAGACCCAGTACTTC. This encodes CASSYSSGEETQYF.

This clonotype came up a few times. J is TRBJ1-5 and V is TRBV6-1, with a tentative D call TRBD1 (6 bases). Trimming shortened V by 7 bases and J by 11 bases, and 21 bases separated the two germline ends. Germline-derived CDR1 and CDR2 are MNHNS and SASEGT. This CDR3 contains 14 residues. CDR3 bases: TGTGCCAGCACTCCCGAGGGGGGCGGTTGGACCCAGCATTTT. Its protein is CASTPEGGGWTQHF.

V gene TRBV20-1 combines with J gene TRBJ2-6; D gene uncertain. The germline V gene encodes CDR1 DFQATT and CDR2 SNEGSKA (reference sequence). The CDR3 consists of 12 residues. The V end lost 5 bases, the J end lost 2 bases, and 4 bases lay between the germline ends. The CDR3 here is CSASTGANVLTF. CDR3 in DNA: TGCAGTGCTTCCACTGGGGCCAACGTCCTGACTTTC.

The rearrangement joins TRBV6-2 or TRBV6-3 to TRBJ2-3; D is perhaps TRBD1 (6 bases). This CDR3 spans 15 amino acids. Germline V gives CDR1 MNHEY, CDR2 SVGEGT. V lost 7 bases and J 9 bases, leaving 23 bases between the germline ends. The CDR3 DNA follows: TGTGCCAGCACCGTCCCTCGGGGTGCCACAGGGACGCAGTATTTT. Its protein is CASTVPRGATGTQYF.

This clonotype is medium-sized in the sample. The V call is TRBV20-1, the J call TRBJ1-1, with D hard to call. With 0 bases removed from V and 8 bases from J, the gap between germline ends came to 13 bases. Germline V CDR1 and CDR2: DFQATT, SNEGSKA (reference sequence). This CDR3 has 13 residues. The CDR3 here is CSARDRGGFEAFF. The CDR3 DNA reads TGCAGTGCTAGAGATCGAGGAGGGTTCGAAGCTTTCTTT.